This TCR beta chain was retrieved from a study of beta chain features in type 1 diabetes. Study outcomes and limitations: Within patients, naive, central memory and Treg TCRB repertoires seemed more similar than within healthy donors. Type 1 diabetes patients had TCRB CDR3s that were shorter (moderately but significantly so) in all four CD4+ subsets.

Expressed TCRB transcripts were sequenced because the isolated RNA had all been reverse transcribed beforehand. The table came from immunoSEQ multiplex PCR; TCRdb's copy has only in-frame clones and leaves some out. The profile shows around 100,000 clones, 25% to 35% of them singletons. The CDR3 extends over 18 amino acids. Germline V gene lookup returns CDR1 SGHTA and CDR2 FQGNSA. The J segment lost 5 bases and the V segment lost 7 bases, leaving 13 bases of the junction unmatched. A note on this clone: Its antigen is not identified.

Stem cell-like memory, regulatory, central memory and naive CD4+ cells were sorted via CD45RO/CCR7/CD25/CD127/CD95/CD27. The source is a woman in her late teens or twenties with type 1 diabetes. This sequence joins TRBV7-2 and TRBJ2-2; 13 nucleotides match TRBD2. Sequencing was performed on central memory CD4+ T cells from blood. The CDR3 sequence is CASTPLAGGPGGTGELFF. CDR3 coding DNA: TGTGCCAGCACCCCACTAGCGGGAGGGCCGGGAGGTACCGGGGAGCTGTTTTTT.